This T cell receptor (beta chain) appears in the sequencing data of a study of T cell repertoires in cytomegalovirus infection. The table lists this clonotype with many counts. TCRdb independently ran MiXCR on the reads; one entry per CDR3 protein. Of almost 500,000 distinct CDR3 sequences listed, around 11% are singletons. Trimming pared 5 bases from V and 3 bases from J, leaving 12 bases between. The CDR3 runs 14 residues. Looked up from germline, CDR1 is SGHTA and CDR2 is FQGTGA. Source material: PBMCs. This rearrangement joins TRBV7-3 to TRBJ2-3, with D unresolved. This receptor was taken from a human donor in good health (CMV status not recorded). Some clones in this sample may be carry-over from other donors' samples. CDR3 coding DNA: TGTGCCAGCAGCCCTGATTTTATGACAGATACGCAGTATTTT. Its translation is CASSPDFMTDTQYF.